What follows describes a single TCR beta chain. Its antigen is unknown. The read terminates 3 residues before the CDR3 end, so the remaining end is supplied by the germline J gene. These data originate in a study of T cells in women clearing cervical HPV infection. Unmatched junction bases numbered 17, after V lost 5 bases and J lost 0 bases. This CDR3 contains 19 residues. Germline V lookup: CDR1 GTSNPN, CDR2 SVGIG (reference sequence). Dot-blot hybridization genotyped cervical HPV amplified with MY09/MY11 PCR. Study-level points and caveats: T-cell numbers per sample were unknown and may explain richness differences.

Generated by immunoSEQ multiplex PCR, the TCRdb table keeps only in-frame clones and is missing some. This sample lists 23,000 or so clones; its ten largest clones have about 24%. The sample consisted of blood buffy coat. The receptor comes from a woman between 18 and 69 years old with a cervical HPV16 infection that either progressed to CIN3+ or cleared (not recorded which). The chain employs TRBV30 and TRBJ1-4, with 8 bases matching TRBD1. CDR3 bases read: TGTGCCTGGTTGGACAAGACAGGGGTTTATGCAGCAACTAATGAAAAA. Translated, it gives CAWLDKTGVYAATNEK. The CDR3, in full, reads CAWLDKTGVYAATNEKLFF.